These 30 T cell receptor beta chains were sequenced from one sample in a study of ipilimumab plus nivolumab after autologous stem cell transplantation. Produced via immunoSEQ multiplex PCR; TCRdb's table is partial and in-frame only. The data contain some 44,000 clones, around nine tenths of them seen just once; the ten biggest clones take up nearly 0.9%. Sample: PBMCs, taken in a trial of ipilimumab plus nivolumab as post-transplant consolidation. The receptors were gathered from a male donor with multiple myeloma.

This clone has a single count. This chain joins TRBV27 and TRBJ2-1; 9 nucleotides match TRBD1. CDR1 and CDR2 (germline): MNHEY, SMNVEV (reference sequence). The CDR3 covers 15 residues. The trim removed 6 bases at V and 2 bases at J, leaving 5 bases unmatched. CDR3 amino acids: CASSYRDRAYNEQFF. CDR3 nucleotides: TGTGCCAGCAGCTACCGGGACAGGGCCTACAATGAGCAGTTCTTC.

This clone has a single count. The chain has TRBV5-1 and TRBJ2-7; the match to TRBD2 covers 9 bases. Germline V lookup: CDR1 SGHRS, CDR2 YFSETQ. J gave up 0 bases and V 4 bases, and 8 bases lay outside the gene matches. The CDR3 is made up of 16 amino acids. In DNA, the CDR3 is TGCGCCAGCAGCCCAGGACTAGCGCGGAGCTCCTACGAGCAGTACTTC. Its protein is CASSPGLARSSYEQYF.

The chain combines TRBV5-4 with TRBJ1-2; 7 bases are shared with TRBD1. V was clipped by 4 bases and J by 6 bases; unmatched bases: 3. This CDR3 is built from 12 residues. Germline V gene data show CDR1 as SGHNT and CDR2 as YYREEE (reference sequence). CDR3 in DNA: TGTGCCAGCAGCAGCGACAGGGATGGCTACACCTTC. Translated, it gives CASSSDRDGYTF.

The table lists this clone with a few counts. The chain carries TRBV27 and TRBJ1-6, with unresolved D. The CDR3 runs 12 residues. Germline CDR1 is MNHEY and CDR2 is SMNVEV (reference sequence). Trimming took off 5 bases at V and 4 bases at J, with 3 bases between the two ends. The CDR3 region is CASSEYNSPLHF. The CDR3 DNA sequence: TGTGCCAGCAGTGAATATAATTCACCCCTCCACTTT.

The V call is TRBV25-1, the J call TRBJ1-4; possible D gene TRBD1, 6 bases. With 5 bases removed from V and 7 bases from J, the gap between germline ends came to 20 bases. There are 16 residues in the CDR3. Germline V gene sequence: CDR1 MGHDK, CDR2 SYGVNS. As DNA, the CDR3 is TGTGCCAGCAGTCCCGCTCTCGGGGGGCATAGTGAAAAACTGTTTTTT. Its translation: CASSPALGGHSEKLFF.

This clone has only one observation. The chain combines TRBV6-1 with TRBJ2-5; D not resolved. There are 13 residues in the CDR3. Trimming took off 6 bases at V and 0 bases at J, with 8 bases between the two ends. Germline V CDR1 and CDR2: MNHNS, SASEGT. The CDR3 nucleotides are TGTGCCAGCAGCCCGAGGAACCAAGAGACCCAGTACTTC. As protein: CASSPRNQETQYF.

The count of this clone is one. V and J are TRBV10-3 and TRBJ2-7; no clear D gene. Per germline, CDR1 ENHRY and CDR2 SYGVKD. This CDR3 has 11 residues. The V and J ends lost 5 bases and 6 bases respectively, with 8 bases between them. The CDR3 DNA follows: TGTGCCATCAGTTCAAACGCCGAGCAGTACTTC. Translating gives CAISSNAEQYF.

The chain links TRBV6-5 to TRBJ1-1; D is uncertain. The V end was cut by 5 bases, the J end by 1 base, with 11 bases between. The length of the CDR3 is 14 residues. Germline V gene lookup returns CDR1 MNHEY and CDR2 SVGAGI. The CDR3 region has the DNA TGTGCCAGCAGTGATATACGGACGAACACTGAAGCTTTCTTT. As protein: CASSDIRTNTEAFF.

J is TRBJ2-3 and V is TRBV27; weak D call: TRBD2 (5 bases). Germline V gene lookup returns CDR1 MNHEY and CDR2 SMNVEV (reference sequence). The CDR3 length is 13 residues. The CDR3 spells CATAVVGPDTQYF. The CDR3 DNA follows: TGTGCTACAGCGGTCGTGGGCCCAGATACGCAGTATTTT.

The rearrangement joins TRBV5-6 to TRBJ2-7; tentative D call: TRBD1 (5 bases). Germline V gives CDR1 SGHDT, CDR2 YYEEEE. The CDR3 runs to 15 residues. With 1 base removed from V and 3 bases from J, the gap between germline ends came to 14 bases. The DNA for the CDR3 is TGTGCCAGCAGCTTGTCAGGCAGGGTGGGCTACGAGCAGTACTTC. The encoded protein is CASSLSGRVGYEQYF.

A few counts support this clone. The V and J genes are TRBV30 and TRBJ1-5; 10 bases map to TRBD1. Germline CDR1 is GTSNPN and CDR2 is SVGIG (reference sequence). This CDR3 has 14 residues. Germline trimming cut 2 bases from V and 5 bases from J; bases unmatched to any gene: 3. The CDR3 sequence is CAWSRTGGHQPQHF. CDR3 nucleotides: TGTGCCTGGAGTAGGACAGGGGGGCATCAGCCCCAGCATTTT.

This chain connects TRBV14 to TRBJ2-3, with D possibly matching TRBD2 (7 bases). Germline assignment: CDR1 SGHDN and CDR2 FVKESK. The CDR3 loop spans 17 amino acids. The ends were cut back, 0 bases at V and 5 bases at J, with 18 bases in the middle. CDR3 protein: CASSQEFHSRGGDTQYF. The CDR3 DNA reads TGTGCCAGCAGCCAAGAATTTCACTCTAGGGGGGGAGATACGCAGTATTTT.

The chain combines TRBV7-9 with TRBJ2-3; no reliable D call. This CDR3 contains 13 residues. Germline V gene sequence: CDR1 SEHNR, CDR2 FQNEAQ (reference sequence). The germline V and J ends were trimmed by 0 bases and 5 bases, with 6 bases remaining between them. This chain's CDR3 is CASSLAAVDTQYF. In DNA, the CDR3 is TGTGCCAGCAGCTTAGCGGCGGTAGATACGCAGTATTTT.

The rearrangement joins TRBV28 to TRBJ1-1; D is unresolved. This CDR3 has 13 amino acids. Deletions cut 5 bases from V and 4 bases from J, with 11 bases between. Germline assignment: CDR1 MDHEN and CDR2 SYDVKM. CDR3 residues: CASSINKPTEAFF. The CDR3 DNA reads TGTGCCAGCAGTATAAATAAACCCACTGAAGCTTTCTTT. Variable domain in full (rest from reference TRBV28 and TRBJ1-1): DVKVTQSSRYLVKRTGEKVFLECVQDMDHENMFWYRQDPGLGLRLIYFSYDVKMKEKGDIPEGYSVSREKKERFSLILESASTNQTSMYLCASSINKPTEAFFGQGTRLTVV.

The V and J genes are TRBV6-6 and TRBJ1-1; a weak D match, TRBD1 (5 bases). The CDR3 is 12 residues long. Looked up from germline, CDR1 is MNHNY and CDR2 is SVGAGI (reference sequence). Deletions cut 5 bases from V and 10 bases from J, with 14 bases between. CDR3 sequence (DNA): TGTGCCAGCAGTGCGACAGTGAGAGGAGCTTTCTTT. This codes for CASSATVRGAFF.

CDR3 sequence (DNA): TGTGCCAGCAGCTTATACGGCCCTAGGTTAGATCCCGGGGAGCTGTTTTTT. It is translated as CASSLYGPRLDPGELFF. The chain couples TRBV7-2 to TRBJ2-2; D is undetermined. The V end was cut by 2 bases, the J end by 6 bases, with 19 bases between. This CDR3 has 17 amino acids. CDR1 is SGHTA and CDR2 is FQGNSA in the germline V gene.

V usage is TRBV19 and J usage is TRBJ1-4, with 11 bases lining up with TRBD1. Trimming took 7 bases from V and 11 from J; bases not matched to a gene: 6. CDR1 is LNHDA, CDR2 SQIVND, per germline (reference sequence). There are 13 residues in the CDR3. CDR3 in DNA: TGTGCCAGTATGACGGGACAGGGGGGGAAACTGTTTTTT. Translated, it gives CASMTGQGGKLFF.

This clone has only a few counts. CDR3 region: CASSIEGSSSPLHF. As DNA, the CDR3 is TGTGCCAGTAGTATTGAGGGGAGCAGTTCACCCCTCCACTTT. This chain joins TRBV19 and TRBJ1-6; D perhaps matches TRBD1 (5 bases). Germline V lookup: CDR1 LNHDA, CDR2 SQIVND (reference sequence). The length of the CDR3 is 14 residues. V lost 3 bases and J lost 9, with 12 bases in between.

In its sample, this clone was seen a few times. This chain joins TRBV5-1 and TRBJ1-2; D gene unclear. This CDR3 spans 12 amino acids. V dropped 0 bases and J dropped 2 bases, with 2 bases sitting between them. From germline, CDR1 is SGHRS and CDR2 YFSETQ. The CDR3 bases are TGCGCCAGCAGCTTGGGGAACTATGGCTACACCTTC. Amino acid sequence: CASSLGNYGYTF.

CDR3 in amino acids: CASSTRGQGDYWGNTIYF. CDR3 sequence (DNA): TGTGCCAGCAGTACCCGGGGACAGGGGGATTATTGGGGAAACACCATATATTTT. The J gene is TRBJ1-3, the V gene TRBV28, with TRBD1 identical over 11 bases. Germline assignment: CDR1 MDHEN and CDR2 SYDVKM. This CDR3 spans 18 amino acids. V shed 5 bases and J 4 bases; nucleotides not matched to a gene: 13.

The chain uses TRBV2 and TRBJ2-7; 10 bases fit TRBD2. With V trimmed by 6 bases and J by 1 base, 6 bases remained unmatched. The CDR3 is 15 residues long. Germline V CDR1 and CDR2: SNHLY, FYNNEI. CDR3 DNA sequence: TGTGCCAGCAGGGGGACTAGCGCAACTTCCTACGAGCAGTACTTC. Translated: CASRGTSATSYEQYF.

This clone was found once. The J gene is TRBJ2-2, the V gene TRBV7-2; D is tentatively TRBD1 or TRBD2 (6 bases each). The length of the CDR3 is 14 residues. Trimming shortened V by 8 bases and J by 2 bases, and 12 bases separated the two germline ends. From germline, CDR1 is SGHTA and CDR2 FQGNSA. The CDR3 DNA is TGTGCCAGCCGGGGGCAGGGAAACACCGGGGAGCTGTTTTTT. Translation gives CASRGQGNTGELFF.

The chain is built from TRBV18 and TRBJ1-1; D gene uncertain. This CDR3 is built from 15 residues. Germline V lookup: CDR1 KGHSH, CDR2 LQKENI. Trimming cost V 6 bases and J 0 bases, with 14 bases left between them. DNA of the CDR3: TGTGCCAGCTCCCAAGGTGGTGGGATGAACACTGAAGCTTTCTTT. Encoded protein: CASSQGGGMNTEAFF.

This clone was observed a handful of times. V usage is TRBV6-5 and J usage is TRBJ1-1; D gene uncertain. Germline assignment: CDR1 MNHEY and CDR2 SVGAGI. This CDR3 spans 12 amino acids. Trimming stripped 7 bases from V and 3 bases from J, with 9 bases between. DNA for the CDR3: TGTGCCAGCAAGATGGGAGACACTGAAGCTTTCTTT. Amino acids: CASKMGDTEAFF.

This chain uses TRBV5-4 with TRBJ2-7; D might be TRBD1 (5 bases). The germline CDR1 and CDR2 sequences are SGHNT and YYREEE (reference sequence). The V and J ends lost 2 bases and 2 bases respectively, with 14 bases between them. This CDR3 spans 15 amino acids. The CDR3 here is CASSFWNRPAYEQYF. The CDR3, as DNA: TGTGCCAGCAGCTTTTGGAACAGGCCCGCCTACGAGCAGTACTTC. The variable domain in full, completed from reference TRBV5-4 and TRBJ2-7, reads ETGVTQSPTHLIKTRGQQVTLRCSSQSGHNTVSWYQQALGQGPQFIFQYYREEENGRGNFPPRFSGLQFPNYSSELNVNALELDDSALYLCASSFWNRPAYEQYFGPGTRLTVT.

V gene TRBV4-2 combines with J gene TRBJ2-6, with 7 bases matching TRBD1. Germline loops: CDR1 LGHNA, CDR2 YNFKEQ. V lost 0 bases and J lost 0; bases outside the gene matches: 8. The length of the CDR3 is 19 residues. In DNA form, the CDR3 reads TGTGCCAGCAGCCAAGATCCGGGACAGCCTTACTCTGGGGCCAACGTCCTGACTTTC. Amino acid sequence: CASSQDPGQPYSGANVLTF.

The rearrangement uses TRBV7-8 and TRBJ2-3; D gene ambiguous. Germline V gene data show CDR1 as SGHVS and CDR2 as FQNEAQ. The CDR3 consists of 12 residues. The V end lost 1 base, the J end lost 11 bases, and 10 bases lay between the germline ends. CDR3: CASSLGVFKQYF. The CDR3 DNA reads as TGTGCCAGCAGCTTAGGGGTTTTTAAGCAGTATTTT.

This clone was seen a single time. V and J are TRBV6-6 and TRBJ1-2; D possibly corresponds to TRBD1 (5 bases). This CDR3 spans 12 amino acids. Trimming left V 6 bases short and J 7 bases short, with 12 bases between. From germline, CDR1 is MNHNY and CDR2 SVGAGI (reference sequence). CDR3 protein: CASSPRGVGYTF. The CDR3 DNA sequence: TGTGCCAGCAGCCCGAGAGGGGTTGGCTACACCTTC.

This clone was seen once. The genes are TRBV12-5 and TRBJ2-7; D is unresolved. The CDR3 runs 11 residues. Trimming took off 7 bases at V and 4 bases at J, with 8 bases between the two ends. Germline V gene sequence: CDR1 LGHNT, CDR2 FRNRAP. The CDR3, as DNA: TGTGCTAGTGTTTTCCTTTACGAGCAGTACTTC. It is translated as CASVFLYEQYF.

J is TRBJ2-3 and V is TRBV10-3, with D maybe TRBD1 (6 bases). The CDR3 runs to 13 residues. V lost 5 bases and J 4 bases, leaving 10 bases between the germline ends. Germline V gene lookup returns CDR1 ENHRY and CDR2 SYGVKD. The CDR3 DNA follows: TGTGCCATCAGTCCACAGGGTTCAGATACGCAGTATTTT. Translated: CAISPQGSDTQYF.